Following are 31 T cell receptor beta chains from one sample sequenced in a study of T cell changes during pregnancy in multiple sclerosis. Clones were read by immunoSEQ multiplex PCR, and TCRdb kept only the in-frame ones, dropping some. The repertoire holds 38,000 or so clones, with around 93% as singletons. The sequencing here drew on CD4+ T cells from peripheral blood mononuclear cells, taken in the second trimester of pregnancy. Receptor source: a female donor with multiple sclerosis, enrolled in a pregnancy study.

The V call is TRBV7-9, the J call TRBJ2-5, with 11 bases matching TRBD1. The V gene's germline CDR1 is SEHNR and CDR2 FQNEAQ (reference sequence). Trimming at V came to 3 bases and at J to 5 bases, leaving 5 bases not matched to a gene. The length of the CDR3 is 15 residues. CDR3 in DNA: TGTGCCAGCAGCTTCAGGACAGGGGGCGTTGAGACCCAGTACTTC. Translation: CASSFRTGGVETQYF.

The chain links TRBV18 to TRBJ1-1, with a weak D call TRBD1 (6 bases). CDR1 KGHSH and CDR2 LQKENI come from the germline V gene. The V gene lost 5 bases and the J gene lost 1 base, with 17 bases spanning the gap. CDR3 size: 16 residues. The CDR3 spells CASSDLQGVGNTEAFF. The CDR3 nucleotides are TGTGCCAGCTCAGATCTACAGGGTGTTGGGAACACTGAAGCTTTCTTT.

The chain uses TRBV28 and TRBJ1-5; 8 nucleotides align to TRBD1. V lost 8 bases to trimming and J lost 8 bases; unmatched junction nucleotides: 8. Germline V gene data show CDR1 as MDHEN and CDR2 as SYDVKM. The CDR3 is 13 residues long. CDR3 residues: CASRTGLVEPQHF. In DNA form, the CDR3 reads TGTGCCAGCCGGACAGGGCTGGTTGAGCCCCAGCATTTT. Complete variable domain (other parts from reference TRBV28 and TRBJ1-5): DVKVTQSSRYLVKRTGEKVFLECVQDMDHENMFWYRQDPGLGLRLIYFSYDVKMKEKGDIPEGYSVSREKKERFSLILESASTNQTSMYLCASRTGLVEPQHFGDGTRLSIL.

This clone was picked up one time. V and J are TRBV5-1 and TRBJ1-3, with no clear D. The germline V and J ends were trimmed by 2 bases and 4 bases, with 13 bases remaining between them. The CDR3 runs 15 residues. The germline V gene has CDR1 SGHRS and CDR2 YFSETQ. Here the CDR3 DNA reads TGCGCCAGCAGCTTAGGGAGGGCAACGGGAAACACCATATATTTT. Translation gives CASSLGRATGNTIYF.

V and J are TRBV4-1 and TRBJ2-5; 7 nucleotides match TRBD2. CDR3 length equals 16 residues. Germline loops: CDR1 MGHRA, CDR2 YSYEKL. The J segment lost 3 bases and the V segment lost 5 bases, leaving 12 bases of the junction unmatched. The CDR3 reads CASSKRLSGEKETQYF. Written as DNA, the CDR3 is TGCGCCAGCAGCAAACGACTCAGCGGGGAAAAAGAGACCCAGTACTTC.

This sequence joins TRBV27 and TRBJ2-5; possibly TRBD2 for D (6 bases). There are 14 residues in the CDR3. Germline values: CDR1 MNHEY, CDR2 SMNVEV (reference sequence). Between the trimmed V and J ends, which lost 0 bases and 5 bases, there was a span of 10 bases. The DNA of the CDR3 is TGTGCCAGCAGTTTATCCGGACTATGGGAGACCCAGTACTTC. Amino acids: CASSLSGLWETQYF.

This sequence joins TRBV5-1 and TRBJ2-1, with 7 bases identical to TRBD2. CDR1 is SGHRS and CDR2 is YFSETQ in the germline V gene. The V and J ends lost 0 bases and 3 bases, in that order; junction bases with no gene match: 3. The CDR3 spans 15 residues. The CDR3 nucleotides are TGCGCCAGCAGCTTGGCAGCTAGCGGCTACAATGAGCAGTTCTTC. This translates into CASSLAASGYNEQFF.

The rearrangement joins TRBV19 to TRBJ1-5; a weak D match, TRBD1 (5 bases). Germline V lookup: CDR1 LNHDA, CDR2 SQIVND (reference sequence). This CDR3 comprises 14 residues. V lost 4 bases to trimming and J lost 6 bases, with 13 bases between them. The CDR3 protein is CASSTGPGGQPQHF. The CDR3 DNA follows: TGTGCCAGTAGTACGGGTCCGGGGGGTCAGCCCCAGCATTTT.

The chain combines TRBV7-3 with TRBJ2-5; TRBD2 might be the D (6 bases). This CDR3 has 13 residues. V lost 4 bases and J 4 bases, leaving 10 bases between the germline ends. CDR1 and CDR2 from the germline V gene are SGHTA and FQGTGA. The CDR3 here is CASSSTGGETQYF. CDR3 sequence (DNA): TGTGCCAGCAGCTCCACCGGGGGAGAGACCCAGTACTTC.

V gene TRBV27 combines with J gene TRBJ2-7; TRBD2 might be the D (5 bases). Trimming pared 4 bases from V and 3 bases from J, leaving 19 bases between. The CDR3 sequence is 16 residues long. Per the germline V gene, CDR1 is MNHEY and CDR2 is SMNVEV (reference sequence). The CDR3 reads CASSSPVEGSVYEQYF. CDR3 DNA: TGTGCCAGCAGTTCACCCGTAGAGGGATCGGTCTACGAGCAGTACTTC.

This rearrangement joins TRBV10-1 to TRBJ2-1, with D maybe TRBD2 (5 bases). The CDR3 covers 14 residues. Trimming took 6 bases from V and 5 from J, leaving 14 bases between them. Germline V gene lookup returns CDR1 WNHNN and CDR2 SYGVQD (reference sequence). The CDR3 protein is CASSEEGRNNEQFF. CDR3 DNA: TGCGCCAGCAGCGAAGAGGGCAGGAACAATGAGCAGTTCTTC.

This chain uses TRBV9 with TRBJ2-1, with 9 nucleotides matching TRBD2. The length of the CDR3 is 16 residues. CDR1 SGDLS and CDR2 YYNGEE come from the germline V gene. The junction had 12 bases not matched to a gene; V was cut back by 4 bases and J by 7 bases. CDR3 residues: CASSPPVAGAWNEQFF. In nucleotides, the CDR3 is TGTGCCAGCAGCCCTCCGGTAGCGGGAGCATGGAATGAGCAGTTCTTC.

The chain has TRBV2 and TRBJ1-1; 9 bases align to TRBD1. The V gene end was trimmed by 3 bases and the J gene end by 5 bases; junction bases not matched to a gene: 7. CDR3 length: 15 residues. Germline V lookup: CDR1 SNHLY, CDR2 FYNNEI. The CDR3, as DNA: TGTGCCAGCAGTGACCGGGACAGGGTGTGGACTGAAGCTTTCTTT. Encoded protein: CASSDRDRVWTEAFF.

This clone was counted once. The rearrangement uses TRBV7-7 and TRBJ2-2; D is possibly TRBD1 (7 bases). The CDR3 spans 17 residues. The V end was cut by 5 bases, the J end by 7 bases, with 23 bases between. Germline V gives CDR1 SSHAT, CDR2 FNYEAQ (reference sequence). The CDR3 DNA is TGTGCCAGCAGCCCCCTAATCGGGGGTGCAGGGGGCGGGGAGCTGTTTTTT. Its protein is CASSPLIGGAGGGELFF.

The rearrangement links TRBV4-2 to TRBJ2-5; TRBD2 matches 12 bases. The CDR3 has 17 amino acids. Germline V gene data show CDR1 as LGHNA and CDR2 as YNFKEQ. The ends lost 0 bases at V and 4 bases at J; junction bases unmatched: 6. The CDR3 DNA reads TGTGCCAGCAGCCAAGAGCCTAGCGGGGGGGCCGGAGAGACCCAGTACTTC. It translates to CASSQEPSGGAGETQYF.

The V call is TRBV4-3, the J call TRBJ1-2; 11 bases agree with TRBD1. J lost 7 bases, V lost 0 bases, and 7 bases had no gene match. CDR3 length: 16 residues. The germline gives CDR1 LGHNA, CDR2 YSLEER. Here the CDR3 reads CASSQETGQGASGYTF. CDR3 bases: TGCGCCAGCAGCCAAGAAACAGGACAGGGGGCGAGTGGCTACACCTTC.

The chain joins TRBV19 to TRBJ2-7, with 8 bases identical to TRBD1. Germline trimming cut 6 bases from V and 5 bases from J; bases unmatched to any gene: 12. Looked up from germline, CDR1 is LNHDA and CDR2 is SQIVND (reference sequence). The CDR3 totals 15 residues. The CDR3 coding sequence is TGTGCCAGTAGCTCTACCGGACAGGGAAGGGACGAGCAGTACTTC. It codes for CASSSTGQGRDEQYF.

The V call is TRBV18, the J call TRBJ1-2, with 7 positions matching TRBD1. In germline, CDR1 is KGHSH, CDR2 LQKENI. The CDR3 runs 16 residues. V gave up 3 bases and J gave up 1 base; unmatched junction bases: 8. The CDR3 protein is CASSPDRDRHNYGYTF. CDR3 in DNA: TGTGCCAGCTCACCGGACCGGGACAGACATAACTATGGCTACACCTTC.

This clone was observed once. V and J are TRBV19 and TRBJ2-3; tentatively, D is TRBD2 (6 bases). CDR3 length: 16 amino acids. The germline CDR1 and CDR2 sequences are LNHDA and SQIVND (reference sequence). V lost 3 bases and J lost 0, with 13 bases in between. CDR3 coding DNA: TGTGCCAGTAGTATTGGGCCGCGGGGAAGCACAGATACGCAGTATTTT. Protein product: CASSIGPRGSTDTQYF.

This rearrangement joins TRBV6-6 to TRBJ2-1; D perhaps matches TRBD2 (5 bases). V gave up 5 bases and J gave up 4 bases, with 9 bases separating them. This CDR3 is 13 amino acids long. Germline CDR1 MNHNY, CDR2 SVGAGI (reference sequence). The CDR3 region is CASSERTYNEQFF. The CDR3 DNA reads TGTGCCAGCAGTGAGCGGACTTACAATGAGCAGTTCTTC.

This clone was picked up one time. The V call is TRBV6-1, the J call TRBJ1-2; 12 bases agree with TRBD1. Unmatched junction bases numbered 4, after V lost 4 bases and J lost 4 bases. The CDR3 loop spans 15 amino acids. CDR1 and CDR2 from the germline V gene are MNHNS and SASEGT. The CDR3 DNA reads as TGTGCCAGCAGTGGGGGACAGGGGGCATTCTATGGCTACACCTTC. This sequence encodes CASSGGQGAFYGYTF.

This clone was seen only a few times. V and J are TRBV2 and TRBJ1-5; possible D gene TRBD1, 5 bases. The CDR3 is 15 amino acids. Trimming pared 6 bases from V and 1 base from J, leaving 13 bases between. CDR1 is SNHLY, CDR2 FYNNEI, per germline. CDR3: CASSPVGRSNQPQHF. CDR3 nucleotides: TGTGCCAGCAGCCCCGTGGGGCGAAGCAATCAGCCCCAGCATTTT. Full variable domain (remainder filled in from reference TRBV2 and TRBJ1-5): EPEVTQTPSHQVTQMGQEVILRCVPISNHLYFYWYRQILGQKVEFLVSFYNNEISEKSEIFDDQFSVERPDGSNFTLKIRSTKLEDSAMYFCASSPVGRSNQPQHFGDGTRLSIL.

This chain links TRBV11-3 with TRBJ1-3; D ambiguous. The germline V gene encodes CDR1 SGHNT and CDR2 YENEEA. The CDR3 is 16 amino acids. V gave up 5 bases and J gave up 4 bases, with 18 bases separating them. In DNA form, the CDR3 reads TGTGCCAGCAGCCCTGGAGGCCGTTTGGGAGGAAACACCATATATTTT. Encoded protein: CASSPGGRLGGNTIYF.

The chain employs TRBV4-2 and TRBJ2-1; 7 positions match TRBD1. Per germline, CDR1 LGHNA and CDR2 YNFKEQ. CDR3 size: 15 residues. The V and J ends lost 4 bases and 7 bases, in that order; junction bases with no gene match: 10. CDR3: CASSPTGNMGNEQFF. CDR3 coding DNA: TGTGCCAGCAGCCCGACAGGGAACATGGGGAATGAGCAGTTCTTC.

This chain joins TRBV30 and TRBJ2-2, with D unclear. Deletions cut 3 bases from V and 8 bases from J, with 7 bases between. The germline V gene encodes CDR1 GTSNPN and CDR2 SVGIG (reference sequence). This CDR3 region has 11 residues. CDR3 sequence: CAWSANGELFF. The CDR3 nucleotides read TGTGCCTGGAGCGCTAATGGGGAGCTGTTTTTT.

V gene TRBV2 combines with J gene TRBJ1-2; 9 bases align to TRBD1. The CDR3 contains 13 residues. The V gene's germline CDR1 is SNHLY and CDR2 FYNNEI. V was clipped by 8 bases and J by 4 bases; unmatched bases: 5. In DNA, the CDR3 is TGTGCCAGCCGGGACAGGGACGGCTATGGCTACACCTTC. Translation gives CASRDRDGYGYTF.

This clone was observed a single time. This chain uses TRBV18 with TRBJ2-2; tentative D call: TRBD2 (6 bases). Trimming left V 6 bases short and J 4 bases short, with 24 bases between. Germline V CDR1 and CDR2: KGHSH, LQKENI. This CDR3 region has 18 residues. CDR3 amino acids: CASSSPPGLSRGTGELFF. CDR3 DNA sequence: TGTGCCAGCTCGTCACCCCCGGGACTCTCAAGGGGCACCGGGGAGCTGTTTTTT.

In this sample, this clone turned up once. This chain joins TRBV9 and TRBJ1-2; possible D gene TRBD1, 5 bases. Germline loops: CDR1 SGDLS, CDR2 YYNGEE. The V end lost 0 bases, the J end lost 8 bases, and 14 bases lay between the germline ends. CDR3 length equals 14 residues. CDR3 coding DNA: TGTGCCAGCAGCGTAGATGGAGGGGATGGAGGCTACACCTTC. Protein: CASSVDGGDGGYTF.

The J gene is TRBJ1-4, the V gene TRBV27; 7 nucleotides agree with TRBD1. Germline V CDR1 and CDR2: MNHEY, SMNVEV (reference sequence). Losses at the gene ends were 3 bases for V and 8 bases for J; bases not matched to a gene: 12. This CDR3 is 16 amino acids long. CDR3 sequence: CASSLGDRDPREKLFF. CDR3 coding DNA: TGTGCCAGCAGTTTGGGCGACAGGGATCCCCGGGAAAAACTGTTTTTT.

The chain is built from TRBV7-2 and TRBJ1-3, with 9 bases aligning to TRBD1. The CDR3 loop spans 16 amino acids. The V and J ends lost 2 bases and 4 bases, in that order; junction bases with no gene match: 6. Germline lookup yields CDR1 SGHTA and CDR2 FQGNSA. The CDR3 bases are TGTGCCAGCAGCTTACTAGGAGGGACAGGGGGAAACACCATATATTTT. Its protein product is CASSLLGGTGGNTIYF. Drawing the rest from reference TRBV7-2 and TRBJ1-3, the complete variable domain is GAGVSQSPSNKVTEKGKDVELRCDPISGHTALYWYRQSLGQGLEFLIYFQGNSAPDKSGLPSDRFSAERTGGSVSTLTIQRTQQEDSAVYLCASSLLGGTGGNTIYFGEGSWLTVV.

V is TRBV2 and J is TRBJ2-1; TRBD1 agrees at 7 bases. Unmatched junction bases numbered 6, after V lost 6 bases and J lost 13 bases. CDR1 and CDR2 from the germline V gene are SNHLY and FYNNEI. The CDR3 length is 11 residues. For the CDR3, the DNA is TGTGCCAGCAGCGTATGGGACAGACAGTTCTTC. Translation gives CASSVWDRQFF.